Listed below are T cell receptor beta chains from one sample, sequenced in a study of blood T cells in healthy people across ages. Using its own MiXCR run on the 5' RACE reads, TCRdb lists one record per CDR3 protein. This table holds about 1.6 million distinct CDR3 sequences, about 31% found once. Sequenced: blood. The source of these receptors is a woman aged 25 to 39 in good health. Each CDR3 is given with its conserved first and last residue. Each record gives: J gene, V gene, clone size, D gene, CDR3 DNA, CDR3 protein. A D gene is named only where the DNA matches it firmly. Clone size appears in some rows only: once, few, many, or a class for an expanded clone.

TRBJ2-1	TRBV9	few	TRBD1	TGTGCCAGCAGCCCCCAGGGGGTCCCGAGCTACAATGAGCAGTTCTTC	CASSPQGVPSYNEQFF
TRBJ2-7	TRBV27	.	TRBD1	TGTGCCAGCAGTAGAAGACAGGGGTCCAACGAGCAGTACTTC	CASSRRQGSNEQYF
TRBJ2-1	TRBV29-1	many	TRBD2	TGCAGCGTTGGGACGGGACTAGCGGTCAATGAGCAGTTCTTC	CSVGTGLAVNEQFF
TRBJ1-4	TRBV6-5	.	.	TGTGCCAGCAGTTACAGCGTCAGCCCTAATGAAAAACTGTTTTTT	CASSYSVSPNEKLFF
TRBJ2-2	TRBV2	.	TRBD2	TGTGCCAGCTCGACTAGCGGGGGGGCCCCAACCGGGGAGCTGTTTTTT	CASSTSGGAPTGELFF
TRBJ2-5	TRBV3-1	.	TRBD2	TGTGCCAGCAGCCCACGGGACTACGAAGAGACCCAGTACTTC	CASSPRDYEETQYF
TRBJ2-1	TRBV25-1	few	TRBD2	TGTGCCAGCAAAAGCGGGGGCTCCTACAATGAGCAGTTCTTC	CASKSGGSYNEQFF
TRBJ2-3	TRBV7-2	few	.	TGTGCCAGCAGCTCCTCTTGGGCAGATACGCAGTATTTT	CASSSSWADTQYF
TRBJ2-3	TRBV27	.	TRBD2	TGTGCCAGCAGTTCACCGGCCACAGCACTAGCGGGGGAAATTCTTTGCACAGATACGCAGTATTTT	CASSSPATALAGEILCTDTQYF
TRBJ2-7	TRBV4-2	many	.	TGTGCCAGCAGCCAAGACAGAGAAGGTTACGAGCAGTACTTC	CASSQDREGYEQYF
TRBJ2-1	TRBV28	.	.	TGTGCCAGCAGTCCCCAGGGGTATGCCTACAATGAGCAGTTCTTC	CASSPQGYAYNEQFF
TRBJ1-2	TRBV29-1	many	TRBD1	TGCAGCGTTTGGGGACAGGGGGTGAACTATGGCTACACCTTC	CSVWGQGVNYGYTF
TRBJ1-1	TRBV7-3	.	.	TGTGCCAGCAGCTTAGGATTCGGGGCCACTGAAGCTTTCTTT	CASSLGFGATEAFF
TRBJ2-1	TRBV5-1	.	TRBD1	TGCGCCAGCAGCACGGGACAGGGATACTACAATGAGCAGTTCTTC	CASSTGQGYYNEQFF
TRBJ1-2	TRBV4-1	.	.	TGCGCCAGCAGCCATGAGGGTAACTATGGCTACACCTTC	CASSHEGNYGYTF
TRBJ2-1	TRBV4-2	.	TRBD2	TGTGCCAGCAGCCTACCGGGACTAGTGGGAGAGCTGCTCTACAATGAGCAGTTCTTC	CASSLPGLVGELLYNEQFF
TRBJ2-1	TRBV20-1	.	TRBD2	TGCAGTGCTAAGGGACTAGCGTACGCCTACAATGAGCAGTTCTTC	CSAKGLAYAYNEQFF
TRBJ2-5	TRBV20-1	many	.	TGCAGTGCCCTAGAGGGAGAGACCCAGTACTTC	CSALEGETQYF